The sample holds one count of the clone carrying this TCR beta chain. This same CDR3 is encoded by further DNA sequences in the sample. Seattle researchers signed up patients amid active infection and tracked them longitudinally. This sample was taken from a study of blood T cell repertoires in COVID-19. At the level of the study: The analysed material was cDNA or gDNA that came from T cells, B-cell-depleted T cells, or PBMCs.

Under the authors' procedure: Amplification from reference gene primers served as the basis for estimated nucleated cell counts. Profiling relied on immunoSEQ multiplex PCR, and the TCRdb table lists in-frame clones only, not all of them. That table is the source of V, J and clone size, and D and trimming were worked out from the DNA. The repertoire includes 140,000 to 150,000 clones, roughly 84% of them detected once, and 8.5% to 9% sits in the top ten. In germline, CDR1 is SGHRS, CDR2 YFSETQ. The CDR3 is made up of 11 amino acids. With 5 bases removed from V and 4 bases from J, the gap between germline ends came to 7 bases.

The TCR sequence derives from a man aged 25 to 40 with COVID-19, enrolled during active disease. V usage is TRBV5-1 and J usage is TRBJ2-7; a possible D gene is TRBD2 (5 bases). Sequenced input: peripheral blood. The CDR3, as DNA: TGCGCCAGCAGGAGGGAATACGAGCAGTACTTC. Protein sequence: CASRREYEQYF.